The rows below give T cell receptor beta chains drawn from one sample of a study of shared clonotypes between healthy human individuals. The method was immunoSEQ multiplex PCR; TCRdb's version includes in-frame clones alone and lacks a portion of them. Among about 2,100,000 clones listed, 85% to 95% were seen once. Sequencing input: naive CD8+ T cells from PBMCs. These receptors all stem from a man younger than 35 in good health. Some clones in this sample may be carry-over from other donors' samples. CDR3s leave out the opening cysteine and the closing phenylalanine or tryptophan. The order of the fields is clone size, J gene, V gene, CDR3 protein. Not every row has a clone size; where given, it reads once, few, many or a size class.

NA TRBJ1-5 TRBV28 ASSLWGAKGQPQH
once TRBJ2-7 TRBV7-8 ASSPVPENLGEQY
once TRBJ2-7 TRBV4-1 ASSQDAGYSISYEQY
NA TRBJ1-3 TRBV28 ASRSGQGSYSGSSPSGNTIY
NA TRBJ2-1 TRBV5-6 ASKTLGPLNEQF
NA TRBJ2-1 TRBV7-3 ASSPGLAGWDEQF
NA TRBJ1-1 TRBV7-6 ASSQTTGATEAF
NA TRBJ2-2 TRBV21-1 ASSKVGGDTGELF
once TRBJ1-1 TRBV27 ASSLGTRDTEAF
once TRBJ2-7 TRBV9 ASSGEDTYEQY
NA TRBJ2-5 TRBV9 ASSGTPQETQY
NA TRBJ1-1 TRBV7-9 ASSSTTLKGTEAF
once TRBJ1-1 TRBV27 ASRLREDLWNTEAF
NA TRBJ1-1 TRBV7-9 ASSLDRRVNTEAF
NA TRBJ2-5 TRBV2 ASSFGLSGEETQY
NA TRBJ2-3 TRBV15 ATSGHKTGGATDTQY
NA TRBJ2-3 TRBV7-9 ASSLPDRGTMHTDTQY
NA TRBJ1-1 TRBV19 ASSTRPGTGDTEAF